What follows is one TCR beta chain and its context. The ends lost 0 bases at V and 8 bases at J; junction bases unmatched: 5. The CDR3 is made up of 15 amino acids. CDR1 MNHNY and CDR2 SVGAGI come from the germline V gene (reference sequence). These data come from a study of blood T cell repertoires in COVID-19. Study-level information: Samples of COVID-19 (acute and convalescent) were obtained from the United States, Italy and Spain. Nucleic acid was either cDNA or gDNA, and it came from T cells, B-cell-depleted T cells, or PBMCs.

Under the authors' procedure: Nucleated cell counts were estimated from reference gene primer amplification. Libraries were prepared by immunoSEQ multiplex PCR; TCRdb keeps only in-frame clonotypes and omits some of them. V, J and clone size are taken as reported in that table, and D and trimming were inferred from the DNA itself. The repertoire holds about 220,000 clones, with 75% to 85% as singletons. The sample was peripheral blood. The sequence was collected from a man aged 50 or older with active or convalescent COVID-19. The chain has TRBV6-6 and TRBJ2-2; 8 bases match TRBD1. In DNA form, the CDR3 reads TGTGCCAGCAGTTACTCGGGGACAGGCCGGGGGGAGCTGTTTTTT. Its translation: CASSYSGTGRGELFF.